This record looks at one T cell receptor (beta chain) sequence and its context. Its antigen is unknown. Assay used: immunoSEQ multiplex PCR; TCRdb lists only in-frame clones, some missing. The data contain around 35,000 clones, 70% to 90% of them seen just once; the ten biggest clones take up under 3.5%. V lost 5 bases, J lost 0 bases, and 7 bases stayed unmatched. This CDR3 spans 15 amino acids. CDR1 SEHNR and CDR2 FQNEAQ come from the germline V gene (reference sequence). The source of the sample is a study of lymphopenia after photon versus proton radiotherapy. General study findings and limits: Only patients who died were analyzed for survival; proton advantage is unproven. In patients who died, overall survival fell as post-nadir TCR diversity dropped more. Relative stability marked proton patients; photon patients lost diversity and naive cells.

The sample consisted of peripheral blood, taken from a patient treated with photon-based radiotherapy. This receptor was obtained from a man aged 50-60 years with gastric cancer. The chain links TRBV7-9 to TRBJ2-7; 7 bases are a match to TRBD1. CDR3 amino acids: CASSVGQPSSYEQYF. For the CDR3, the DNA is TGTGCCAGCAGCGTGGGACAGCCGAGCTCCTACGAGCAGTACTTC.